This TCR beta chain comes out of a study of regulatory T cells in long-lasting Graves disease. Described time point: newly diagnosed GD, antithyroid drugs for less than 3 months. The TCR library used RNA extracted from PBMCs. Per the germline V gene, CDR1 is MNHNS and CDR2 is SASEGT. This CDR3 spans 16 amino acids. Trimming at V came to 4 bases and at J to 2 bases, leaving 7 bases not matched to a gene. HTBI primers from iRepertoire and Arm-PCR of CDR3 regions yielded the TCR beta libraries. One entry per CDR3 protein, called by TCRdb with MiXCR from the multiplex PCR reads. This sample has roughly 510,000 distinct CDR3 sequences; around 15% occur once, and the top ten carry about 12%. In this sample, this clonotype turned up many times. These records were also assigned to another study, of T cells in Graves' hyperthyroidism and ophthalmopathy. That report adds: First-round RT-PCR with HTBI primers amplified the TCR CDR3 region.

This chain links TRBV6-1 with TRBJ2-1; TRBD2 agrees at 8 bases. The receptor was isolated from a man aged 18 to 29 with Graves disease. The sequencing used peripheral blood mononuclear cells (PBMCs), collected at new diagnosis, from a patient treated with antithyroid drugs. The CDR3 DNA sequence: TGTGCCAGCAGTGGAACTACTAGCGGAGCCTACAATGAGCAGTTCTTC. Translating gives CASSGTTSGAYNEQFF.